The TCR beta chain under discussion was sequenced for a study of beta chain features in type 1 diabetes. Study-level information: Patients were similar to healthy donors in age and gender (as well as in cell yields). General observations from the study: Type 1 diabetes patients showed a moderate but significant shortening of TCRB CDR3s in all four CD4+ subsets.

Expressed TCRB transcripts were sequenced because the entire RNA isolate underwent reverse transcription. The method was immunoSEQ multiplex PCR; TCRdb's version includes in-frame clones alone and lacks a portion of them. Among around 240,000 clones, about 10% were seen once, and the ten largest hold about 0.037%. For this clone: No antigen is known for it.

From germline, CDR1 is SGHTA and CDR2 FQGTGA. CDR3 size: 15 residues. V dropped 5 bases and J dropped 5; count of bases not matched to a gene: 2. Averaging roughly 120 mL, one heparinised blood draw came from each individual donor. Using CD45RO/CCR7/CD25/CD127/CD95/CD27, CD4+ naive, central memory, regulatory and stem cell-like memory cells were sorted. Sequences were obtained from naive CD4+ T cells from blood. The chain couples TRBV7-3 to TRBJ2-2; 13 bases are shared with TRBD2. This sequence was found in a woman aged 18-29 years in good health. CDR3 coding DNA: TGTGCCAGCAGCCGGACTAGCGGGGGAACCGGGGAGCTGTTTTTT. Amino acid sequence: CASSRTSGGTGELFF.